Below, 10 T cell receptor beta chains from the same sample are listed, as sequenced in a study of neoadjuvant anti-PD-1 for oral cavity cancer. Time point described: after neoadjuvant nivolumab, at surgical resection. Some clones are missing from TCRdb's copy, which holds only in-frame ones; the method was immunoSEQ multiplex PCR. Here the sample spans more than 13,000 clones, 60% to 75% being singletons. Here the sequenced sample was PBMCs, taken after nivolumab (anti-PD-1) treatment. The receptors come from a person between 40 and 85 years old with oral cavity squamous cell carcinoma.

The rearrangement links TRBV30 to TRBJ2-1; D not resolved. The V end lost 8 bases, the J end lost 5 bases, and 16 bases lay between the germline ends. This CDR3 region has 13 residues. Germline values: CDR1 GTSNPN, CDR2 SVGIG (reference sequence). CDR3 bases: TGTGCCGGGAAGTGGGATCGAAACAATGAGCAGTTCTTC. Encoded protein: CAGKWDRNNEQFF.

V and J are TRBV25-1 and TRBJ2-1, with D perhaps TRBD2 (7 bases). Looked up from germline, CDR1 is MGHDK and CDR2 is SYGVNS. CDR3 size: 13 residues. V was clipped by 3 bases and J by 8 bases, with 11 bases between them. CDR3 DNA sequence: TGTGCCAGCAGTGACGGGGGGCTGGATGAGCAGTTCTTC. Its protein product is CASSDGGLDEQFF.

This rearrangement joins TRBV10-3 to TRBJ1-1; D perhaps matches TRBD1 (5 bases). The CDR3 extends over 13 amino acids. Germline CDR1 and CDR2: ENHRY and SYGVKD. V was clipped by 8 bases and J by 2 bases, with 12 bases between them. The chain's CDR3 is CAISLGGNTEAFF. In nucleotides, the CDR3 is TGTGCCATCTCCCTCGGGGGTAACACTGAAGCTTTCTTT.

The rearrangement joins TRBV30 to TRBJ2-6, with D unclear. Germline assignment: CDR1 GTSNPN and CDR2 SVGIG (reference sequence). V was clipped by 4 bases and J by 3 bases, with 4 bases between them. The CDR3 is 12 residues long. The CDR3 protein is CAWTGGANVLTF. The CDR3 nucleotides are TGTGCCTGGACAGGTGGGGCCAACGTCCTGACTTTC. Full variable domain (missing parts from reference TRBV30 and TRBJ2-6): SQTIHQWPATLVQPVGSPLSLECTVEGTSNPNLYWYRQAAGRGLQLLFYSVGIGQISSEVPQNLSASRPQDRQFILSSKKLLLSDSGFYLCAWTGGANVLTFGAGSRLTVL.

This clone came up once. CDR3 bases: TGTGCCAGCAGTACAGGGAAGGCCCCCTACGAGCAGTACTTC. Its translation: CASSTGKAPYEQYF. V gene TRBV6-6 combines with J gene TRBJ2-7; D might be TRBD1 (6 bases). The germline V gene has CDR1 MNHNY and CDR2 SVGAGI (reference sequence). Deletions cut 5 bases from V and 2 bases from J, with 13 bases between. This CDR3 region has 14 residues.

In this sample, this clone turned up a few times. The V and J genes are TRBV30 and TRBJ1-5; D is perhaps TRBD1 (5 bases). Germline values: CDR1 GTSNPN, CDR2 SVGIG (reference sequence). Trimming removed 4 bases at V and 4 bases at J, with 17 bases between. The CDR3 has 15 residues. CDR3 sequence (DNA): TGTGCCTGGAACCCAGGGAACAGCTTTAATCAGCCCCAGCATTTT. It codes for CAWNPGNSFNQPQHF.

The chain couples TRBV19 to TRBJ2-7; 9 bases match TRBD1. The J segment lost 2 bases and the V segment lost 5 bases, leaving 7 bases of the junction unmatched. CDR1 LNHDA and CDR2 SQIVND come from the germline V gene (reference sequence). CDR3 length: 15 amino acids. In DNA form, the CDR3 reads TGTGCCAGTAGTGCCCCGGGACAGGGAACCTACGAGCAGTACTTC. Translating gives CASSAPGQGTYEQYF.

The chain joins TRBV2 to TRBJ1-1; D unclear. The CDR3 is 13 amino acids. CDR1 and CDR2 (germline): SNHLY, FYNNEI. The V end was cut by 4 bases, the J end by 5 bases, with 11 bases between. The CDR3 sequence is CASSGGDGTEAFF. The CDR3 DNA reads TGTGCCAGCAGTGGAGGTGATGGGACTGAAGCTTTCTTT.

This chain connects TRBV11-3 to TRBJ1-1; no clear D gene. The CDR3 totals 13 residues. Trimming left V 2 bases short and J 1 base short, with 5 bases between. Germline lookup yields CDR1 SGHNT and CDR2 YENEEA. The CDR3 coding sequence is TGTGCCAGCAGCTTAAGGAGGAACACTGAAGCTTTCTTT. It yields the protein CASSLRRNTEAFF.

The rearrangement uses TRBV2 and TRBJ2-7, with 8 bases identical to TRBD2. Trimming at V came to 6 bases and at J to 5 bases, leaving 9 bases not matched to a gene. The germline gives CDR1 SNHLY, CDR2 FYNNEI. There are 14 residues in the CDR3. The CDR3 bases are TGTGCCAGCAGGGGCAGCGGGAGTGTTGACGAGCAGTACTTC. Its protein product is CASRGSGSVDEQYF.